This record looks at one TCR beta chain sequence and its context. In the original processing: Estimates of nucleated cell counts were drawn from the amplification of reference gene primers. Measured with immunoSEQ multiplex PCR; TCRdb has only the in-frame clones, and not every one. D and trimming come from the DNA, and the V and J calls and clone size come from that table. The table has 100,000 or so clones, roughly nine tenths seen once. This record belongs to a study of blood T cell repertoires in COVID-19. Study at large: Acute-phase and convalescent COVID-19 samples originated in the United States, Italy and Spain. Sample material is recorded as cDNA or gDNA derived from T cells, B-cell-depleted T cells, or PBMCs.

The V gene's germline CDR1 is LNHDA and CDR2 SQIVND (reference sequence). After removal of 6 bases from V and 0 bases from J, the junction contained 1 base not matched to a gene. The CDR3 spans 14 residues. The sequenced material came from peripheral blood. This sequence was found in a man in his fifties with acute or convalescent COVID-19. This sequence joins TRBV19 and TRBJ2-4, with 8 positions matching TRBD1. The CDR3 here is CASSDRGAKNIQYF. CDR3 DNA sequence: TGTGCCAGTAGCGACAGGGGAGCCAAAAACATTCAGTACTTC.